A selection of T cell receptor beta chains follows, all from one sample in a study of shared clonotypes between healthy human individuals. Only in-frame clones appear in the TCRdb table, and some are missing; sequencing was by immunoSEQ multiplex PCR. The sample has 150,000 to 200,000 clones, approximately 62% seen once. Sequenced material: memory CD4+ T cells sorted from blood. The source is a man aged 30 to 39 in good health. Both conserved end residues are part of each CDR3. The order of the fields is J gene, D gene, clone size, V gene, CDR3 protein, CDR3 DNA. The D gene is left open where the match is weak. Clone size is stated in some rows and not others, as once, few, many or a class when expanded.

j_gene: TRBJ2-2
d_gene: -
abundance: -
v_gene: TRBV11-2
CDR3aa: CASSSAGGRDTGELFF
CDR3nt: TGTGCCAGCAGCTCCGCTGGGGGGCGGGACACCGGGGAGCTGTTTTTT

j_gene: TRBJ2-1
d_gene: TRBD2
abundance: once
v_gene: TRBV11-2
CDR3aa: CASSLGWTSGRSYNEQFF
CDR3nt: TGTGCCAGCAGCTTAGGCTGGACTAGCGGGAGGTCATACAATGAGCAGTTCTTC

j_gene: TRBJ2-1
d_gene: TRBD2
abundance: -
v_gene: TRBV5-4
CDR3aa: CASSLGQRRGIGEQFF
CDR3nt: TGTGCCAGCAGCTTGGGGCAACGGCGGGGGATCGGTGAGCAGTTCTTC

j_gene: TRBJ1-5
d_gene: -
abundance: few
v_gene: TRBV27
CDR3aa: CASSLYWGQPQHF
CDR3nt: TGTGCCAGCAGTTTATATTGGGGTCAGCCCCAGCATTTT

j_gene: TRBJ1-5
d_gene: -
abundance: few
v_gene: TRBV7-8
CDR3aa: CASSWWVNQPQHF
CDR3nt: TGTGCCAGCAGCTGGTGGGTGAATCAGCCCCAGCATTTT

j_gene: TRBJ2-7
d_gene: -
abundance: -
v_gene: TRBV11-3
CDR3aa: CASSAQAYEQYF
CDR3nt: TGTGCCAGCAGCGCACAGGCCTACGAGCAGTACTTC

j_gene: TRBJ2-7
d_gene: -
abundance: -
v_gene: TRBV11-2
CDR3aa: CASSFGGRKSYEQYF
CDR3nt: TGTGCCAGCAGCTTTGGGGGGAGGAAATCCTACGAGCAGTACTTC

j_gene: TRBJ1-4
d_gene: TRBD1
abundance: -
v_gene: TRBV18
CDR3aa: CASSPDRDGLKLFF
CDR3nt: TGTGCCAGCTCGCCCGACAGGGATGGCTTGAAACTGTTTTTT

j_gene: TRBJ2-7
d_gene: TRBD1
abundance: -
v_gene: TRBV5-1
CDR3aa: CASSLNPRGYEQYF
CDR3nt: TGCGCCAGCAGCTTAAATCCCAGGGGGTACGAGCAGTACTTC

j_gene: TRBJ2-3
d_gene: -
abundance: -
v_gene: TRBV5-4
CDR3aa: CASSLEVSRSTDTQYF
CDR3nt: TGTGCCAGCAGCTTGGAGGTGTCGCGGTCCACAGATACGCAGTATTTT

j_gene: TRBJ2-5
d_gene: TRBD1
abundance: -
v_gene: TRBV5-8
CDR3aa: CASTFQGARHGETQYF
CDR3nt: TGTGCCAGCACCTTCCAGGGGGCGCGACACGGAGAGACCCAGTACTTC

j_gene: TRBJ1-1
d_gene: -
abundance: -
v_gene: TRBV5-8
CDR3aa: CASSLDPGGGTEAFF
CDR3nt: TGTGCCAGCAGCTTGGATCCGGGGGGAGGCACTGAAGCTTTCTTT

j_gene: TRBJ2-1
d_gene: TRBD2
abundance: -
v_gene: TRBV11-2
CDR3aa: CASTSSGRNNEQFF
CDR3nt: TGTGCCAGCACTTCCAGCGGGAGGAACAATGAGCAGTTCTTC

j_gene: TRBJ2-7
d_gene: TRBD1
abundance: -
v_gene: TRBV28
CDR3aa: CASTNTGGYEQYF
CDR3nt: TGTGCCAGCACCAATACAGGGGGGTACGAGCAGTACTTC

j_gene: TRBJ2-1
d_gene: -
abundance: -
v_gene: TRBV5-6
CDR3aa: CASSLDEYNEQFF
CDR3nt: TGTGCCAGCAGCTTGGACGAGTACAATGAGCAGTTCTTC

j_gene: TRBJ2-1
d_gene: TRBD2
abundance: -
v_gene: TRBV19
CDR3aa: CASRTSGSSYNEQFF
CDR3nt: TGTGCCAGTAGGACTAGCGGGTCCTCCTACAATGAGCAGTTCTTC

j_gene: TRBJ1-2
d_gene: -
abundance: -
v_gene: TRBV19
CDR3aa: CASRTQAGGYTF
CDR3nt: TGTGCCAGTAGAACACAAGCCGGGGGCTACACCTTC

j_gene: TRBJ2-7
d_gene: -
abundance: -
v_gene: TRBV28
CDR3aa: CASTPEGRNYEQYF
CDR3nt: TGTGCCAGCACCCCGGAGGGGCGCAACTACGAGCAGTACTTC

j_gene: TRBJ1-4
d_gene: -
abundance: -
v_gene: TRBV6-5
CDR3aa: CASSYSGRGDEKLFF
CDR3nt: TGTGCCAGCAGTTACTCAGGCAGGGGTGATGAAAAACTGTTTTTT

j_gene: TRBJ2-3
d_gene: -
abundance: -
v_gene: TRBV12-5
CDR3aa: CASGLVLGGTQYF
CDR3nt: TGTGCTAGTGGTTTGGTATTGGGGGGTACGCAGTATTTT

j_gene: TRBJ2-1
d_gene: -
abundance: once
v_gene: TRBV5-6
CDR3aa: CASSFIWDGDNEQFF
CDR3nt: TGTGCCAGCAGCTTTATTTGGGACGGCGACAATGAGCAGTTCTTC

j_gene: TRBJ2-3
d_gene: -
abundance: few
v_gene: TRBV14
CDR3aa: CASSRLNTQYF
CDR3nt: TGTGCCAGCAGCCGACTAAATACGCAGTATTTT

j_gene: TRBJ1-5
d_gene: -
abundance: -
v_gene: TRBV5-6
CDR3aa: CASSYGGRGPSNQPQHF
CDR3nt: TGTGCCAGCAGCTATGGCGGTAGGGGACCCAGCAATCAGCCCCAGCATTTT

j_gene: TRBJ1-1
d_gene: -
abundance: -
v_gene: TRBV6-5
CDR3aa: CASSRDGEAFF
CDR3nt: TGTGCCAGCAGTCGTGACGGAGAAGCTTTCTTT

j_gene: TRBJ2-3
d_gene: -
abundance: -
v_gene: TRBV18
CDR3aa: CASTTTDTQYF
CDR3nt: TGTGCCAGCACAACAACAGATACGCAGTATTTT

j_gene: TRBJ2-1
d_gene: TRBD2
abundance: -
v_gene: TRBV11-2
CDR3aa: CASSLGLAGGLEQFF
CDR3nt: TGTGCCAGCAGCCTGGGACTAGCGGGAGGATTGGAGCAGTTCTTC

j_gene: TRBJ1-2
d_gene: -
abundance: -
v_gene: TRBV7-6
CDR3aa: CASSRENRYGYTF
CDR3nt: TGTGCCAGCAGCCGAGAGAATCGTTATGGCTACACCTTC

j_gene: TRBJ2-1
d_gene: TRBD2
abundance: -
v_gene: TRBV27
CDR3aa: CASSLFSGTSSSYNEQFF
CDR3nt: TGTGCCAGCAGTTTATTCTCCGGGACTAGCAGCTCCTACAATGAGCAGTTCTTC

j_gene: TRBJ2-1
d_gene: -
abundance: -
v_gene: TRBV9
CDR3aa: CASSSGVSENEQFF
CDR3nt: TGTGCCAGCAGCTCCGGTGTTAGCGAGAATGAGCAGTTCTTC

j_gene: TRBJ2-3
d_gene: TRBD2
abundance: once
v_gene: TRBV11-2
CDR3aa: CASSLGTRTGRGRTDTQYF
CDR3nt: TGTGCCAGCAGCTTGGGGACCAGGACGGGGAGGGGCCGCACAGATACGCAGTATTTT

j_gene: TRBJ2-5
d_gene: TRBD1
abundance: few
v_gene: TRBV25-1
CDR3aa: CASSGQGRETQYF
CDR3nt: TGTGCCAGCTCGGGACAGGGGAGGGAGACCCAGTACTTC

j_gene: TRBJ1-1
d_gene: -
abundance: -
v_gene: TRBV15
CDR3aa: CATSRVGGGGTEAFF
CDR3nt: TGTGCCACCAGCAGAGTTGGGGGCGGGGGCACTGAAGCTTTCTTT

j_gene: TRBJ2-1
d_gene: -
abundance: -
v_gene: TRBV7-6
CDR3aa: CASSPWDGYNEQFF
CDR3nt: TGTGCCAGCAGCCCTTGGGACGGCTACAATGAGCAGTTCTTC

j_gene: TRBJ2-2
d_gene: -
abundance: -
v_gene: TRBV5-1
CDR3aa: CASSLGQSNTGELFF
CDR3nt: TGCGCCAGCAGCTTGGGGCAGAGTAACACCGGGGAGCTGTTTTTT

j_gene: TRBJ1-1
d_gene: -
abundance: -
v_gene: TRBV5-1
CDR3aa: CASSPRQMNTEAFF
CDR3nt: TGCGCCAGCAGTCCTCGGCAGATGAACACTGAAGCTTTCTTT

j_gene: TRBJ2-7
d_gene: -
abundance: few
v_gene: TRBV10-3
CDR3aa: CAISDPGRDGTYEQYF
CDR3nt: TGTGCCATCAGTGACCCCGGCCGGGACGGCACCTACGAGCAGTACTTC

j_gene: TRBJ2-7
d_gene: -
abundance: -
v_gene: TRBV14
CDR3aa: CASSQVGIRYEQYF
CDR3nt: TGTGCCAGCAGCCAAGTAGGGATACGCTACGAGCAGTACTTC

j_gene: TRBJ1-1
d_gene: -
abundance: -
v_gene: TRBV7-9
CDR3aa: CASSGERPEAFF
CDR3nt: TGTGCCAGCAGCGGGGAAAGACCTGAAGCTTTCTTT

j_gene: TRBJ1-2
d_gene: -
abundance: -
v_gene: TRBV28
CDR3aa: CASSTGAITF
CDR3nt: TGTGCCAGCAGCACCGGGGCTATCACCTTC

j_gene: TRBJ2-7
d_gene: -
abundance: -
v_gene: TRBV27
CDR3aa: CASINKAYEQYF
CDR3nt: TGTGCCAGTATCAACAAGGCCTACGAGCAGTACTTC

j_gene: TRBJ2-3
d_gene: TRBD2
abundance: -
v_gene: TRBV7-2
CDR3aa: CASSSGSREANTQYF
CDR3nt: TGTGCCAGCAGTTCGGGATCCCGGGAGGCGAATACGCAGTATTTT

j_gene: TRBJ2-5
d_gene: -
abundance: -
v_gene: TRBV29-1
CDR3aa: CSVEEVRAPAQYF
CDR3nt: TGCAGCGTTGAAGAAGTTCGGGCCCCGGCCCAGTACTTC

j_gene: TRBJ2-7
d_gene: -
abundance: few
v_gene: TRBV6-5
CDR3aa: CASSPGSYEQYF
CDR3nt: TGTGCCAGCAGCCCCGGCAGCTACGAGCAGTACTTC

j_gene: TRBJ2-3
d_gene: TRBD2
abundance: -
v_gene: TRBV12-5
CDR3aa: CASGFLSGGHTQYF
CDR3nt: TGTGCTAGTGGTTTCCTGTCGGGAGGACATACGCAGTATTTT

j_gene: TRBJ1-2
d_gene: -
abundance: -
v_gene: TRBV15
CDR3aa: CATSSRPSIIDPGYTF
CDR3nt: TGTGCCACCAGCTCGCGGCCGTCAATCATCGATCCTGGCTACACCTTC

j_gene: TRBJ2-7
d_gene: TRBD2
abundance: -
v_gene: TRBV7-6
CDR3aa: CASSLGLAGGEQYF
CDR3nt: TGTGCCAGCAGCTTAGGGCTAGCGGGTGGCGAGCAGTACTTC

j_gene: TRBJ2-2
d_gene: -
abundance: -
v_gene: TRBV5-4
CDR3aa: CASSLTLATGELFF
CDR3nt: TGTGCCAGCAGCTTAACTCTAGCAACCGGGGAGCTGTTTTTT

j_gene: TRBJ2-7
d_gene: TRBD2
abundance: -
v_gene: TRBV6-5
CDR3aa: CASSYSAGASVEQYF
CDR3nt: TGTGCCAGCAGTTACTCGGCGGGAGCGTCTGTCGAGCAGTACTTC

j_gene: TRBJ2-4
d_gene: TRBD2
abundance: once
v_gene: TRBV18
CDR3aa: CASSLRGGMDIQYF
CDR3nt: TGTGCCAGCTCCTTGCGGGGGGGCATGGACATTCAGTACTTC

j_gene: TRBJ2-5
d_gene: -
abundance: -
v_gene: TRBV29-1
CDR3aa: CSEAHMLQETQYF
CDR3nt: TGCAGCGAGGCGCACATGCTCCAAGAGACCCAGTACTTC

j_gene: TRBJ1-2
d_gene: -
abundance: -
v_gene: TRBV9
CDR3aa: CASSANSGVAGYTF
CDR3nt: TGTGCCAGCAGCGCTAACTCAGGGGTAGCTGGCTACACCTTC

j_gene: TRBJ2-7
d_gene: -
abundance: -
v_gene: TRBV5-1
CDR3aa: CASSFRDWLYEQYF
CDR3nt: TGCGCCAGCAGCTTCAGGGACTGGCTCTACGAGCAGTACTTC

j_gene: TRBJ1-2
d_gene: -
abundance: -
v_gene: TRBV4-1
CDR3aa: CASSQGNWRSSYTF
CDR3nt: TGCGCCAGCAGCCAAGGGAACTGGAGGTCGAGCTACACCTTC

j_gene: TRBJ1-1
d_gene: -
abundance: -
v_gene: TRBV27
CDR3aa: CASSITGDTEAFF
CDR3nt: TGTGCCAGCAGTATCACGGGGGACACTGAAGCTTTCTTT

j_gene: TRBJ1-2
d_gene: -
abundance: -
v_gene: TRBV5-4
CDR3aa: CASRPTGTDNYGYTF
CDR3nt: TGTGCCAGCAGACCCACCGGGACGGATAACTATGGCTACACCTTC